These 10 T cell receptor beta chains were all obtained from the same sample, sequenced in a study of vaccination effects on CD4 cells after COVID-19. Clones were read by immunoSEQ multiplex PCR, and TCRdb kept only the in-frame ones, dropping some. The profile shows 30,000 to 35,000 clones, under 80% of them singletons. The antigens of these receptors remain unknown. Viral peptide pool expansion of antigen-specific CD4+ T cells preceded sequencing in the ViraFEST assay. It was after around eleven days of culture that CD4+ T cells were isolated. Infection dated between March and December 2020, before the Alpha, Beta and Delta variants reached the United States. The source material was CD4+ T cells from PBMCs cultured with a peptide pool, sampled before COVID-19 vaccination. Receptor source: a human donor who had a prior SARS-CoV-2 infection.

This clone was observed a single time. The gene calls are TRBV18 and TRBJ2-2; weak D call: TRBD2 (6 bases). The CDR3 totals 15 residues. The germline V gene has CDR1 KGHSH and CDR2 LQKENI. With 2 bases removed from V and 6 bases from J, the gap between germline ends came to 13 bases. The CDR3 loop reads CASSPIHGSAGELFF. CDR3 coding DNA: TGTGCCAGCTCACCAATTCACGGGAGCGCCGGGGAGCTGTTTTTT.

The J gene is TRBJ1-5, the V gene TRBV18; the D gene is possibly TRBD1 (5 bases). Per germline, CDR1 KGHSH and CDR2 LQKENI. Trimming pared 6 bases from V and 6 bases from J, leaving 18 bases between. The CDR3 extends over 15 amino acids. In nucleotides, the CDR3 is TGTGCCAGCTCGGGCGTGTTCGGGGCAACTCAGCCCCAGCATTTT. It yields the protein CASSGVFGATQPQHF.

DNA for the CDR3: TGTGCCAGCAGCTTAAGGGCTAGCGGGAGCACAGATACGCAGTATTTT. Translating gives CASSLRASGSTDTQYF. The chain links TRBV7-8 to TRBJ2-3; 8 bases agree with TRBD2. With 2 bases clipped from V and 0 bases from J, the junction kept 4 bases outside the gene matches. Germline V gene sequence: CDR1 SGHVS, CDR2 FQNEAQ. The CDR3 totals 16 residues.

J is TRBJ2-5 and V is TRBV7-2; TRBD2 matches 12 bases. V shed 3 bases and J 5 bases; nucleotides not matched to a gene: 10. In germline, CDR1 is SGHTA, CDR2 FQGNSA. CDR3 length: 17 residues. The CDR3 region is CASSFVRLAGVGETQYF. DNA of the CDR3: TGTGCCAGCAGCTTTGTTCGACTAGCGGGAGTAGGGGAGACCCAGTACTTC.

The rearrangement joins TRBV11-1 to TRBJ2-1; 7 nucleotides match TRBD1. Germline V CDR1 and CDR2: SGHAT, FQDESV (reference sequence). The CDR3 is 13 amino acids. J was trimmed by 12 bases and V by 5 bases; bases with no gene match: 10. Written as DNA, the CDR3 is TGTGCCAGCAGCCAAGCTAACAGGGGATCGCAGTTCTTC. It is translated as CASSQANRGSQFF.

The CDR3 coding sequence is TGTGCCAGCAGCCAAGGGGGGTTCCGTGGGCCCTACGAGCAGTACTTC. This encodes CASSQGGFRGPYEQYF. The chain combines TRBV14 with TRBJ2-7; D is perhaps TRBD1 or TRBD2 (5 bases each). This CDR3 has 16 amino acids. With 1 base removed from V and 2 bases from J, the gap between germline ends came to 15 bases. CDR1 SGHDN and CDR2 FVKESK come from the germline V gene.

V is TRBV4-1 and J is TRBJ1-1; D gene unclear. The germline V gene has CDR1 MGHRA and CDR2 YSYEKL. The CDR3 has 14 residues. The ends were cut back, 1 base at V and 0 bases at J, with 6 bases in the middle. For the CDR3, the DNA is TGCGCCAGCAGCCAAGTACTGATGAACACTGAAGCTTTCTTT. Its protein is CASSQVLMNTEAFF.

The V gene is TRBV5-1, the J gene TRBJ2-5; possibly TRBD1 for D (5 bases). Germline V gene sequence: CDR1 SGHRS, CDR2 YFSETQ. Trimming left V 7 bases short and J 2 bases short, with 9 bases between. The CDR3 loop spans 12 amino acids. CDR3 in DNA: TGCGCCAGCTCGCGACAGCAAGAGACCCAGTACTTC. It codes for CASSRQQETQYF.

This clone has a handful of counts. The chain couples TRBV27 to TRBJ2-1; TRBD2 agrees at 14 bases. The germline V gene encodes CDR1 MNHEY and CDR2 SMNVEV (reference sequence). The CDR3 spans 15 residues. J was trimmed by 10 bases and V by 6 bases; bases with no gene match: 8. The CDR3: CASRATSGGAWEQFF. In DNA form, the CDR3 reads TGTGCCAGCAGGGCGACTAGCGGGGGGGCCTGGGAGCAGTTCTTC.

The J gene is TRBJ2-2, the V gene TRBV6-5; D ambiguous. This CDR3 spans 14 amino acids. Trimming shortened V by 3 bases and J by 3 bases, and 8 bases separated the two germline ends. Germline V lookup: CDR1 MNHEY, CDR2 SVGAGI. CDR3 loop: CASSYDTYTGELFF. The CDR3 DNA sequence: TGTGCCAGCAGTTATGACACTTACACCGGGGAGCTGTTTTTT.